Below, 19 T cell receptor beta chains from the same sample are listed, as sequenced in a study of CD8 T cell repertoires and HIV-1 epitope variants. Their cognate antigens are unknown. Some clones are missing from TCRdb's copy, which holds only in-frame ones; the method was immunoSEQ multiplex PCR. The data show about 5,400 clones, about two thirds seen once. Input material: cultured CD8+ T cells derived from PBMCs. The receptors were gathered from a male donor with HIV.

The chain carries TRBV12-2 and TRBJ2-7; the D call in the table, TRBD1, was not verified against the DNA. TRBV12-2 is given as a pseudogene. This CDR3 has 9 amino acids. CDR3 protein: CASRYKQYF. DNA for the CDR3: TGTGCAAGTCGATACAAGCAGTACTTC.

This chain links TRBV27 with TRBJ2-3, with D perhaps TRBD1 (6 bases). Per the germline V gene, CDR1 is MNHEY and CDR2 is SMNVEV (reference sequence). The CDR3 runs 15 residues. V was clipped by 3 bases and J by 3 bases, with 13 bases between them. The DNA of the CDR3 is TGTGCCAGCAGTTTTACCAGGGGAAGGACAGATACGCAGTATTTT. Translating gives CASSFTRGRTDTQYF.

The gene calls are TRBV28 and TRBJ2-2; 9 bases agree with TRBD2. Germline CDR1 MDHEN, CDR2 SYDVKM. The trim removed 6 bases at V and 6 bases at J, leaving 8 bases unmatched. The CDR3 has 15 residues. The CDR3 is CASRIGTSLAGELFF. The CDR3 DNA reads TGTGCCAGCAGAATCGGGACTAGCCTCGCCGGGGAGCTGTTTTTT.

The CDR3 DNA is TGTGCCAGCAGTGGCCTAGGCCGACAGGAAGAGACCCAGTACTTC. Amino acids: CASSGLGRQEETQYF. This chain links TRBV2 with TRBJ2-5, with a possible D match to TRBD1 (6 bases). V was clipped by 4 bases and J by 3 bases, with 15 bases between them. Germline CDR1 SNHLY, CDR2 FYNNEI. The CDR3 totals 15 residues.

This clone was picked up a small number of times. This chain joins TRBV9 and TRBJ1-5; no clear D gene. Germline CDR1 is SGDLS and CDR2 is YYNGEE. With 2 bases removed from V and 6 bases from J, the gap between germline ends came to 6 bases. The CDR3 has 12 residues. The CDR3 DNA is TGTGCCAGCAGCGTTTTGGGTCAGCCCCAGCATTTT. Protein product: CASSVLGQPQHF.

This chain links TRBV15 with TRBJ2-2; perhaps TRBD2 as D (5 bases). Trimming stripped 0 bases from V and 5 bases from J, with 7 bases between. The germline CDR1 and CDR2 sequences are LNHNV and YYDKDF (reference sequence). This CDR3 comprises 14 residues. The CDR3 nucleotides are TGTGCCACCAGCAGAGATCGGGGAACCGGGGAGCTGTTTTTT. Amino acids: CATSRDRGTGELFF. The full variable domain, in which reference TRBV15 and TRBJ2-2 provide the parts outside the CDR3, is DAMVIQNPRYQVTQFGKPVTLSCSQTLNHNVMYWYQQKSSQAPKLLFHYYDKDFNNEADTPDNFQSRRPNTSFCFLDIRSPGLGDTAMYLCATSRDRGTGELFFGEGSRLTVL.

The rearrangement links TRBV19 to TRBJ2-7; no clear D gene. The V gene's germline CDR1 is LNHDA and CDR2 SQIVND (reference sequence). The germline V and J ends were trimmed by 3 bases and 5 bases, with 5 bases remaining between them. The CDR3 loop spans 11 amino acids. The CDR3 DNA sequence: TGTGCCAGTAGTATCGGTAACGAGCAGTACTTC. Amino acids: CASSIGNEQYF.

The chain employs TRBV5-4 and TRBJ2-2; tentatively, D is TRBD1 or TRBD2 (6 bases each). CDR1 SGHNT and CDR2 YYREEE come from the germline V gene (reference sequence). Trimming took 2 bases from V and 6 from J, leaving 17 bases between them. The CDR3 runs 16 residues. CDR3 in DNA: TGTGCCAGCAGCTTACCCAGGGGAGGAGACGCCGGGGAGCTGTTTTTT. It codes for CASSLPRGGDAGELFF. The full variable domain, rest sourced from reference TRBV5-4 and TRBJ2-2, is ETGVTQSPTHLIKTRGQQVTLRCSSQSGHNTVSWYQQALGQGPQFIFQYYREEENGRGNFPPRFSGLQFPNYSSELNVNALELDDSALYLCASSLPRGGDAGELFFGEGSRLTVL.

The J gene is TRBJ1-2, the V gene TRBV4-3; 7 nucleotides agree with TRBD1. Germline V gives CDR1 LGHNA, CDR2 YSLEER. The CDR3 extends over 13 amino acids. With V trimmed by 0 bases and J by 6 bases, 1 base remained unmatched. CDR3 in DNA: TGCGCCAGCAGCCAAGATACAGGGGATGGCTACACCTTC. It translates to CASSQDTGDGYTF.

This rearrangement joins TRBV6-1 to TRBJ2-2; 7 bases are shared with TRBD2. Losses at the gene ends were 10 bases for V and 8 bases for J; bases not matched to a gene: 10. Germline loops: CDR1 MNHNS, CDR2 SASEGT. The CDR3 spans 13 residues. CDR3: CATLQREGGELFF. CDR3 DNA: TGTGCCACCTTACAGCGGGAAGGGGGGGAGCTGTTTTTT.

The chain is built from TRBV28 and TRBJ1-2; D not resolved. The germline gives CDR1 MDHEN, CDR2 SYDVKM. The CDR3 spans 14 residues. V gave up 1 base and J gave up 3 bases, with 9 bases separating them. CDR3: CASSLLEGDYGYTF. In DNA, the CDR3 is TGTGCCAGCAGTTTATTGGAGGGAGACTATGGCTACACCTTC.

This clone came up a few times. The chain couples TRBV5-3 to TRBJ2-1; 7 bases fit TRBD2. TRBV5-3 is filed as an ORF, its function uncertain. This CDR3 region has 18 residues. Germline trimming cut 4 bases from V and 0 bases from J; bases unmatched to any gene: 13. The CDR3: CARSALPSGPSSYNEQFF. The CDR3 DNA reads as TGTGCCAGAAGCGCCCTACCTAGCGGCCCTAGCTCCTACAATGAGCAGTTCTTC.

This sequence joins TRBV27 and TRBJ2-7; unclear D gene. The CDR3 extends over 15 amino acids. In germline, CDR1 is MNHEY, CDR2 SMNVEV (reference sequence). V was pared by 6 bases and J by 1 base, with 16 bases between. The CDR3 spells CASSPEGRLSYEQYF. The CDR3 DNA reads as TGTGCCAGCAGCCCAGAAGGCAGGCTGTCCTACGAGCAGTACTTC.

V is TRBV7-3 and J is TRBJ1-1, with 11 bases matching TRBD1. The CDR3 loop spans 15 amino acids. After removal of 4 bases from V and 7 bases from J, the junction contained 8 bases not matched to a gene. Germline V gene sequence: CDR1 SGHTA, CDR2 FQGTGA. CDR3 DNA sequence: TGTGCCAGCAGCTCTCCGGACAGGGGGCTTGTTGAAGCTTTCTTT. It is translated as CASSSPDRGLVEAFF.

In DNA, the CDR3 is TGTGCCAGCAGCGACACAAACGGAAACACCATATATTTT. Translated, it gives CASSDTNGNTIYF. This chain links TRBV11-2 with TRBJ1-3, with no clear D. Trimming shortened V by 5 bases and J by 4 bases, and 9 bases separated the two germline ends. Germline CDR1 SGHAT, CDR2 FQNNGV. There are 13 residues in the CDR3.

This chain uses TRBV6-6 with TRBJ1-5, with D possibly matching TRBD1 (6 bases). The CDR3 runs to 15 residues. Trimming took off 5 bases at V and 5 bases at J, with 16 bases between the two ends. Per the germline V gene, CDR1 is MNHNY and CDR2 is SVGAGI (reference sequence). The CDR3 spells CASSGGQGIHQPQHF. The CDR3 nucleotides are TGTGCCAGCAGTGGGGGGCAGGGGATACATCAGCCCCAGCATTTT.

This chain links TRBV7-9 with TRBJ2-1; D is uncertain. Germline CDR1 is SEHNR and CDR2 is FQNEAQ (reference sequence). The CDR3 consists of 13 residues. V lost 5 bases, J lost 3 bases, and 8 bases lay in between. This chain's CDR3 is CASSIGVYNEQFF. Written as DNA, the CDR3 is TGTGCCAGCAGCATCGGCGTCTACAATGAGCAGTTCTTC.

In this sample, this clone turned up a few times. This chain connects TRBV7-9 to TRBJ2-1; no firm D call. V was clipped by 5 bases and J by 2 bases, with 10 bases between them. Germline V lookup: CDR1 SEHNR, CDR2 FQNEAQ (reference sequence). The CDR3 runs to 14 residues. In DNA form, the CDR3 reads TGTGCCAGCAGCCATCCCAACACCTACAATGAGCAGTTCTTC. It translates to CASSHPNTYNEQFF.

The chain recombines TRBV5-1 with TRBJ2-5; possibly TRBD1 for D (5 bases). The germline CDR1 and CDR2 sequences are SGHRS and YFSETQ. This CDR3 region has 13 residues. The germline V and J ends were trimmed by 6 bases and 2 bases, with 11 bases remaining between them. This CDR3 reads CASIPTGQETQYF. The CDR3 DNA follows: TGCGCCAGCATACCTACAGGACAAGAGACCCAGTACTTC.